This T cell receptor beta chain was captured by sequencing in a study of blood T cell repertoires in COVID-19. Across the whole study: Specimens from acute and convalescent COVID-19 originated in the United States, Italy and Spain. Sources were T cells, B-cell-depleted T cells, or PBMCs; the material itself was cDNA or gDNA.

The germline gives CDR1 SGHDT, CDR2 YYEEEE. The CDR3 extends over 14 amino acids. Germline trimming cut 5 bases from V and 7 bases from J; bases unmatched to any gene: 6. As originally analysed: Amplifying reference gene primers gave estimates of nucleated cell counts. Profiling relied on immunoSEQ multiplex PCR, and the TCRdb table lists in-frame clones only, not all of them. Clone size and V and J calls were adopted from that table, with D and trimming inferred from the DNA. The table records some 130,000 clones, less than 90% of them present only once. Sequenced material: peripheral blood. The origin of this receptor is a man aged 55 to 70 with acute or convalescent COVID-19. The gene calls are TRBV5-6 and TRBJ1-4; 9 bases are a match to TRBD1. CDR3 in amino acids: CASRPGQGGEKLFF. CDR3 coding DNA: TGTGCCAGCAGGCCGGGACAGGGTGGTGAAAAACTGTTTTTT.